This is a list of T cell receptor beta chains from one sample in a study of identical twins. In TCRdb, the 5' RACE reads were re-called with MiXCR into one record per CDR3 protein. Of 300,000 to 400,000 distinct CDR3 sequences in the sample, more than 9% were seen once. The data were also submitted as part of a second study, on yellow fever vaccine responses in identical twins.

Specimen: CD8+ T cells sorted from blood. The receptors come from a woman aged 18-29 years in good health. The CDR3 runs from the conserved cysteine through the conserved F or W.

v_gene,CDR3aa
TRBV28,CASSLAPVPPVGNEKLFF
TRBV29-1,CSVDPLASTDTQYF
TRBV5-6,CASSLVLADAGTDTQYF
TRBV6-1,CASSVGTGGGNEQFF
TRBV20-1,CSARDRESATGELFF
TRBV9,CASSTQSAEQFF
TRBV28,CASSFRLDEQFF
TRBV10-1,CASSLRNHSYEQYF
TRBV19,CASSQVGGPDGYTF
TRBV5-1,CASSGGTSGRADEQFF
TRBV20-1,CSATRGAFQSQETQYF
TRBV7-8,CASSFYPSGTDTQYF
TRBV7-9,CASSPGTSEFF
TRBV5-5,CASSPTPGLAVKDTQYF
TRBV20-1,CSARDQGRNEQFF
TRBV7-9,CASSLVDPPDTQYF
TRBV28,CASRGHFPYNEQFF
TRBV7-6,CASSPRRENTGELFF
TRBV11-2,CASSFGLAGSYNEQFF
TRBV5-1,CASSLYPARLAGGPEEETQYF
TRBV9,CASSPYRTGFNGYTF
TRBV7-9,CASSLDREKLFF
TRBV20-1,CSARDRNNSPLHF
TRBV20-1,CCASGLAGRSYNEQFF
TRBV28,CASSLLAEVTDTQYF
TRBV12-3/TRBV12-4,CASSPRGQPGRTGELFF
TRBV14,CASSRGLAGEKTGELFF
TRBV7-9,CASSQRDREDFNYGYTF
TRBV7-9,CASSPRQGVGEREQFF
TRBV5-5,CASSLDEGPNTEAFF
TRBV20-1,CSAFPGGDSYNEQFF
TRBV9,CASSVEGLPTDTQYF
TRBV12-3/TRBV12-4,CASTAGGNEQYF
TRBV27,CASSPRVYNQPQHF
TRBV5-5,CASSFPGGNHNEQFF
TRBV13,CASSPSDQGNTEAFF
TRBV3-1,CASRNDRAMLPGANVLTF
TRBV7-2,CASSLDRLAQETQYF
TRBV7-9,CASSLEGHDTDTQYF
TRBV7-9,CASSLVRANTEAFF
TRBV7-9,CASSQGTNTYF
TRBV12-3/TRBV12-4,CASSLIAGGGYNEQFF
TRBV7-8,CASNSGRRPEEQFF
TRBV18,CASSPRTSGRAGSYNEQFF
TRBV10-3,CAISDGDEQYF
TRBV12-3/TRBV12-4,CASSLSWREDQETQYF
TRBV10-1,CASSDQGYNEQFF
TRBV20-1,CSARLQGGIPYNEQFF
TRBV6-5,CASSSWGSGGTQETQYF